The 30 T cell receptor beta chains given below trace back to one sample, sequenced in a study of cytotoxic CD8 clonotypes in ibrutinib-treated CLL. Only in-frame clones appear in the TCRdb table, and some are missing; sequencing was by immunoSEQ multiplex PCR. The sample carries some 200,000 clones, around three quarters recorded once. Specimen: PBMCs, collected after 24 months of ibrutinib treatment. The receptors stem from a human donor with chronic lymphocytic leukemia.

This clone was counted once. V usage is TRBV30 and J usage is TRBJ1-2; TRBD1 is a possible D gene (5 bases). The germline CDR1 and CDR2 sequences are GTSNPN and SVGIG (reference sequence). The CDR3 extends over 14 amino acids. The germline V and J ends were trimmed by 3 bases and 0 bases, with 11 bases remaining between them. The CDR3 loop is CAWSPGGSNYGYTF. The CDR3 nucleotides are TGTGCCTGGAGCCCCGGGGGATCTAACTATGGCTACACCTTC.

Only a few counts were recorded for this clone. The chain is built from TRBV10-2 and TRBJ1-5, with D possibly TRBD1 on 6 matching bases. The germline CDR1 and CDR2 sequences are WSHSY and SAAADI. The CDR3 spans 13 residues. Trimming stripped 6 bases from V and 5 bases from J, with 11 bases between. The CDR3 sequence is CASRAQGDQPQHF. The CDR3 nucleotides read TGCGCCAGCAGAGCACAGGGAGATCAGCCCCAGCATTTT.

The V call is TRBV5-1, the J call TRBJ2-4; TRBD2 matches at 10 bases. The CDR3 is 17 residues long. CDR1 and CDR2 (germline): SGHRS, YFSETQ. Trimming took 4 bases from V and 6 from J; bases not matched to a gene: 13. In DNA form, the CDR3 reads TGCGCCAGCAGCGGCTACCCTAGCGGGGGCGGCGGAAACATTCAGTACTTC. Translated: CASSGYPSGGGGNIQYF.

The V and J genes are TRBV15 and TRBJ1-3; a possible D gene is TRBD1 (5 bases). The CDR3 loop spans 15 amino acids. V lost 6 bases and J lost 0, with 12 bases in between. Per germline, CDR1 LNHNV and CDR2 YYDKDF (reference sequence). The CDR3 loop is CATRRPGDSGNTIYF. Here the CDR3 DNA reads TGTGCCACCAGGCGCCCGGGGGACTCTGGAAACACCATATATTTT.

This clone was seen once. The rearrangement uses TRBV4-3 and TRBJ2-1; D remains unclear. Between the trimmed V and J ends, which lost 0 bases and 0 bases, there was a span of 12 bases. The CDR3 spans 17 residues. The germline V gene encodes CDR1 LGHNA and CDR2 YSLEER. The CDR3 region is CASSQDLGRGSYNEQFF. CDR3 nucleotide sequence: TGCGCCAGCAGCCAAGATCTTGGACGCGGCTCCTACAATGAGCAGTTCTTC.

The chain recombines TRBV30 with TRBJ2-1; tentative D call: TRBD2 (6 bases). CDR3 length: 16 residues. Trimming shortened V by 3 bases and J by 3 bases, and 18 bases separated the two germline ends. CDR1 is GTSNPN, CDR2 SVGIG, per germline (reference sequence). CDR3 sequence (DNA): TGTGCCTGGAGCCAGGGTGTGCAGGGACTCTACAATGAGCAGTTCTTC. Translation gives CAWSQGVQGLYNEQFF.

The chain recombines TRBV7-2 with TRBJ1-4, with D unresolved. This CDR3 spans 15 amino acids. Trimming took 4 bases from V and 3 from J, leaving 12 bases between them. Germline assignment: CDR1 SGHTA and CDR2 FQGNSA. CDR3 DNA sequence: TGTGCCAGCAGCTCGGATTTTGGCCCTAATGAAAAACTGTTTTTT. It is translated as CASSSDFGPNEKLFF.

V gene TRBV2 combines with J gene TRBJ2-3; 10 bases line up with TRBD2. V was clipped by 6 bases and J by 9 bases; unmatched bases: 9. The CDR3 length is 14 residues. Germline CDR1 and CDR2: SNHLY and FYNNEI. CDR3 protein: CASRIGTSANTQYF. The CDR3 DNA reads TGTGCCAGCAGGATTGGGACTAGCGCAAACACGCAGTATTTT.

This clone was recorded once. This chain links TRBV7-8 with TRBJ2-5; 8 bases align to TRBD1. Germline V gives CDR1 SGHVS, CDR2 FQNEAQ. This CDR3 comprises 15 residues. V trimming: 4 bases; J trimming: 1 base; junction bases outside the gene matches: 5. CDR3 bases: TGTGCCAGCAGCTCGTACAGGGGGACCCAAGAGACCCAGTACTTC. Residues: CASSSYRGTQETQYF.

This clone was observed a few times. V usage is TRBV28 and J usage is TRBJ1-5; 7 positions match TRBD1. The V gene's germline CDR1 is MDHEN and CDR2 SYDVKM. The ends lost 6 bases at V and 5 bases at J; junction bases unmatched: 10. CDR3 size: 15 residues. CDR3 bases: TGTGCCAGCAGCCGCCCCGGGACAGACGATCAGCCCCAGCATTTT. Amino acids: CASSRPGTDDQPQHF.

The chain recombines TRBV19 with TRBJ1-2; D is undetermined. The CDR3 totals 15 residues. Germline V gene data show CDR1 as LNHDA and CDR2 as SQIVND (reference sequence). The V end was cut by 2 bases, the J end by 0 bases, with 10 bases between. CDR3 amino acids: CASSILRGTNYGYTF. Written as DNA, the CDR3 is TGTGCCAGTAGTATACTCCGGGGAACTAACTATGGCTACACCTTC.

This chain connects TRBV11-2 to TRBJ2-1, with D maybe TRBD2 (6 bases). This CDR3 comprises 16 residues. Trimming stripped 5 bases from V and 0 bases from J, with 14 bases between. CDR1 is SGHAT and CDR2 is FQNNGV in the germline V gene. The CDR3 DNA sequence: TGTGCCAGCAGCCAAGTTAGCGGAAGCTCCTACAATGAGCAGTTCTTC. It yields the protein CASSQVSGSSYNEQFF.

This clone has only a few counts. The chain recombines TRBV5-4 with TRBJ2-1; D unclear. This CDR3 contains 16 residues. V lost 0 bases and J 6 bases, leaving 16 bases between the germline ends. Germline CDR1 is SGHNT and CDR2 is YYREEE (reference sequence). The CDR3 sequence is CASSLGSQRPSNEQFF. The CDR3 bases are TGTGCCAGCAGCTTGGGCTCGCAACGTCCGAGCAATGAGCAGTTCTTC. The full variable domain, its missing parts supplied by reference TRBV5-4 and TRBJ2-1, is ETGVTQSPTHLIKTRGQQVTLRCSSQSGHNTVSWYQQALGQGPQFIFQYYREEENGRGNFPPRFSGLQFPNYSSELNVNALELDDSALYLCASSLGSQRPSNEQFFGPGTRLTVL.

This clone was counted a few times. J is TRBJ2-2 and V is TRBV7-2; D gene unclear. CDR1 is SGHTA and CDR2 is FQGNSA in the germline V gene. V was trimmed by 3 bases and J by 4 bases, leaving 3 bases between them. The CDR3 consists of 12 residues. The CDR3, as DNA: TGTGCCAGCAGCTTCGTCACCGGGGAGCTGTTTTTT. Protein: CASSFVTGELFF.

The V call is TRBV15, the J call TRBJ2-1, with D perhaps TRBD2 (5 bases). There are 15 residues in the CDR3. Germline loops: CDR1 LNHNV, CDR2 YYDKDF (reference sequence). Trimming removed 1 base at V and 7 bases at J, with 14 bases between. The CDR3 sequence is CATSRAPGLLNEQFF. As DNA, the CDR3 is TGTGCCACCAGCAGAGCGCCTGGACTTTTGAATGAGCAGTTCTTC. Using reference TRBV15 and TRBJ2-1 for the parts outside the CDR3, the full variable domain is DAMVIQNPRYQVTQFGKPVTLSCSQTLNHNVMYWYQQKSSQAPKLLFHYYDKDFNNEADTPDNFQSRRPNTSFCFLDIRSPGLGDTAMYLCATSRAPGLLNEQFFGPGTRLTVL.

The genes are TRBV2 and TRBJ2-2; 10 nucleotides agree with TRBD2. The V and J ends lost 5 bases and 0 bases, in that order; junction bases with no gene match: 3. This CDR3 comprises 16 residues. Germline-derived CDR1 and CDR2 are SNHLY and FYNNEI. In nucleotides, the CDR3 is TGTGCCAGCAGTAATGGACTAGCGGCGAACACCGGGGAGCTGTTTTTT. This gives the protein CASSNGLAANTGELFF. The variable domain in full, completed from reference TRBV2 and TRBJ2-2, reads EPEVTQTPSHQVTQMGQEVILRCVPISNHLYFYWYRQILGQKVEFLVSFYNNEISEKSEIFDDQFSVERPDGSNFTLKIRSTKLEDSAMYFCASSNGLAANTGELFFGEGSRLTVL.

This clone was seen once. CDR3 in DNA: TGCGCCAGCAGCCGTATCAGCCAACGGGACACATCCTACGAGCAGTACTTC. Translated: CASSRISQRDTSYEQYF. The rearrangement joins TRBV5-1 to TRBJ2-7; D is possibly TRBD1 (6 bases). The CDR3 is made up of 17 amino acids. V was trimmed by 4 bases and J by 1 base, leaving 21 bases between them. Per germline, CDR1 SGHRS and CDR2 YFSETQ.

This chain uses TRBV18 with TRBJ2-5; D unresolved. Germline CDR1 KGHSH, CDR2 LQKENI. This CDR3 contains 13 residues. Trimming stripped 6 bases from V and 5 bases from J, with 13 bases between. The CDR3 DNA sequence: TGTGCCAGCTCTCGGGCCCTTCCGGAGACCCAGTACTTC. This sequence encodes CASSRALPETQYF.

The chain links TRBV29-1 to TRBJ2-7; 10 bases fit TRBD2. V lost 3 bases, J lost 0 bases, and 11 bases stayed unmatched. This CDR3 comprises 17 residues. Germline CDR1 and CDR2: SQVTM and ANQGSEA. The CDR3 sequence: CSVDGLAGDIPSYEQYF. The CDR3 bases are TGCAGCGTTGATGGTCTAGCGGGAGACATTCCCTCCTACGAGCAGTACTTC.

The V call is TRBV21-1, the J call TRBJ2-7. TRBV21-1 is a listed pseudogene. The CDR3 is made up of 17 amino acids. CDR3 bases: TGTGCCAGCAGCAACGGCGCCGGGCTTCTTCCTACGAAGGTGCAGTACTTC. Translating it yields CASSNGAGLLPTKVQYF.

The CDR3 DNA sequence: TGCGCCAGCAGCCAAGGGCGGGGTGAAGCTTTCTTT. Protein product: CASSQGRGEAFF. The V and J genes are TRBV4-3 and TRBJ1-1; D gene ambiguous. Trimming cost V 1 base and J 7 bases, with 7 bases left between them. The length of the CDR3 is 12 residues. Germline V gene sequence: CDR1 LGHNA, CDR2 YSLEER.

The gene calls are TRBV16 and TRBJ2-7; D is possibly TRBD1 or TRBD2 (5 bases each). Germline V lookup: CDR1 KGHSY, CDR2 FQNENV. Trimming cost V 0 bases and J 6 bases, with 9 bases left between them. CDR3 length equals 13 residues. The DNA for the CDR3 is TGTGCCAGCAGCCAATCGTCGGGGCCCGAGCAGTACTTC. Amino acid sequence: CASSQSSGPEQYF.

The DNA for the CDR3 is TGTGCCAGCAGTTACTCGATGGTCCCCGGGGCCAACGTCCTGACTTTC. This codes for CASSYSMVPGANVLTF. The rearrangement joins TRBV6-5 to TRBJ2-6; D is unresolved. Looked up from germline, CDR1 is MNHEY and CDR2 is SVGAGI. Trimming took 0 bases from V and 4 from J, leaving 10 bases between them. CDR3 size: 16 residues.

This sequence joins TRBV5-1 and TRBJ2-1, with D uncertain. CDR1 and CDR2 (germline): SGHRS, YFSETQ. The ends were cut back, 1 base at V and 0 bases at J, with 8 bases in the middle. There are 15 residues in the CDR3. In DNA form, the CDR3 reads TGCGCCAGCAGCTTGAGAGTTAGCTCCTACAATGAGCAGTTCTTC. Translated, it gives CASSLRVSSYNEQFF.

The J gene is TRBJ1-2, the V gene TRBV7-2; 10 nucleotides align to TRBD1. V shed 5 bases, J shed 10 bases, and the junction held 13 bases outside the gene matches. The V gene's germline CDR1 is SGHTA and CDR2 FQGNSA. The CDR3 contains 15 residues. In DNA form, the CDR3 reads TGTGCCAGCAGCACTCGTTCCGGGACAGGGGTTGTCTACACCTTC. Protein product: CASSTRSGTGVVYTF.

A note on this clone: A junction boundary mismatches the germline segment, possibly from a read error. CDR3 nucleotides: TGTGCCAGCTCGCCACGGGTAGCCGGGACTAGTGCAGATACGCAGTATTTT. It translates to CASSPRVAGTSADTQYF. The chain carries TRBV18 and TRBJ2-3, with 8 bases that match TRBD2. Germline V gives CDR1 KGHSH, CDR2 LQKENI. The CDR3 contains 17 residues.

This chain's CDR3 is CASRLEGTFVPYEQYF. The CDR3 DNA is TGTGCAAGTCGCTTAGAAGGGACTTTTGTACCCTACGAGCAGTACTTC. J is TRBJ2-7 and V is TRBV12-2; the table names TRBD2, a call not compared with the DNA. TRBV12-2 is tagged as a pseudogene. The CDR3 has 16 residues.

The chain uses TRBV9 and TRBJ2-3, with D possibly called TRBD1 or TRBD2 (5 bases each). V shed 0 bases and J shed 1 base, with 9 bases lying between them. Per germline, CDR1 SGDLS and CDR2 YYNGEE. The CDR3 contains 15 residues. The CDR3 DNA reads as TGTGCCAGCAGCGTAGGAGGGGCGCGCACAGATACGCAGTATTTT. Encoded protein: CASSVGGARTDTQYF.

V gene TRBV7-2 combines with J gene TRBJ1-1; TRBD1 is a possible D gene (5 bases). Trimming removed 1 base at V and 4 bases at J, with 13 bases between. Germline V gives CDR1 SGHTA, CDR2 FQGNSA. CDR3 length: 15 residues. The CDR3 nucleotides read TGTGCCAGCAGCTTAGTTTTCGGGGGTGTCACTGAAGCTTTCTTT. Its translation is CASSLVFGGVTEAFF. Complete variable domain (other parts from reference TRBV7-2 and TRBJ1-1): GAGVSQSPSNKVTEKGKDVELRCDPISGHTALYWYRQSLGQGLEFLIYFQGNSAPDKSGLPSDRFSAERTGGSVSTLTIQRTQQEDSAVYLCASSLVFGGVTEAFFGQGTRLTVV.

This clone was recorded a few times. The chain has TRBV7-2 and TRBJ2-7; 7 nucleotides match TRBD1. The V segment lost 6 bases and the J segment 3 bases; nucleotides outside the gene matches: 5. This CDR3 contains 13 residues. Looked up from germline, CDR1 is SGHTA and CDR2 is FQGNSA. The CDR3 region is CASRPGQFYEQYF. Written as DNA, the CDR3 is TGTGCCAGCAGACCGGGACAGTTCTACGAGCAGTACTTC.